The source of this TCR beta chain is a study of T-cell memory formation after mild COVID-19 (dated by TCRdb to about 2021). The study in broad terms: TCR sequence clusters from the two donors were largely donor specific. T-cell clones expanding and contracting after mild COVID-19 in two donors were tracked by longitudinal TCRalpha and TCRbeta repertoire sequencing. The cohort was made up of two young adult volunteers, one female and one male, who were previously healthy.

The paper as a whole reports these results and caveats: Clones that contracted from day 15 to 85 showed balanced CD4/CD8 phenotypes, whereas a second wave of clones that expanded from day 15 to 37 leaned towards CD4+. Some responding clones were found in pre-infection memory, which suggests that pre-existing cross-reactive memory T cells took part in the SARS-CoV-2 response. The study included only a couple of mild cases, and larger cohorts that include severe cases with pre-infection samples were judged to be necessary. SARS-CoV-2 specificity was not confirmed for the second-wave clones peaking on day 37. Contracting CD4+ clones were located mainly in the CM and EM memory subsets, whereas CD8+ clones were found to be enriched in EMRA.

This clonotype was counted only a few times. The antigen this receptor binds is unknown. One base away there is no much larger clone; base qualities are not given. Sequencing used an Illumina NovaSeq 6000. cDNA libraries for TCRalpha and TCRbeta were prepared by 5'RACE using constant-segment primers, with sample barcodes and unique molecular identifiers added. Trizol reagent was used to extract RNA from every sample. Amplification of the libraries took two PCR steps, and the second step added a second sample barcode plus Illumina TruSeq adapters. Libraries were sequenced on an Illumina NovaSeq with 2 x 150 bp paired-end reads. The original methods were these. Reads were demultiplexed and collapsed into UMI-guided consensus sequences with migec v1.2.7. Using mixcr v2.1.11, the UMI consensuses were aligned to TRA and TRB V and J templates and assembled into clonotypes. A clonotype was counted as expanded or contracted only when both edgeR and NoisET called the clonotype significant, with the noise models trained on biological replicates. edgeR calls used a false discovery rate-adjusted p below 0.01 and a log2 fold-change threshold of 1. As an exploratory analysis of dynamics, max-normalized trajectories of the 1000 most abundant clonotypes were examined with PCA combined with hierarchical clustering. The CD4 or CD8 phenotype of responding clones was assigned using the separately sequenced CD4+ and CD8+ repertoires. TCRdb took the public reads, trimmed them with fastp at Q25, ran MiXCR for clone calling and kept in-frame beta chains. Entries are consolidated by CDR3 protein sequence, retaining the most common genes and DNA. What appears here as the V and J calls and clone size reflects TCRdb's work, not the paper's. The sample table holds around 340,000 distinct CDR3 sequences, of which around a fifth were seen once. The ten largest clones represent approximately 12% of the sample.

Ficoll-Paque density gradient centrifugation was used to isolate PBMCs. Trimming accounts for 5 bases at V and 7 bases at J, while the number of junction bases matched to no gene is 6. Taken from the germline V gene, the CDR1 and CDR2 loops are SGHAT and FQNNGV. The CDR3 covers 16 residues, taking in both the cysteine and the phenylalanine. Only the CDR3 part of the read is kept: 48 bases, read in frame from the first base. The sequence links TRBV11-2 to TRBJ2-2; TRBD2 fits 14 bases in the junction. Sequencing was done on a sample of PBMCs or a T cell subset sorted from them (not recorded which). The receptor's source is an adult woman who had mild COVID-19 (a few samples of this study predate the infection). The sample titles of this study are shuffled in the database, so cell type and time point are left out; the donor was told from shared clones. CDR3 protein: CASSQTSGGAGGELFF. The DNA reads TGTGCCAGCAGCCAGACTAGCGGGGGGGCCGGCGGGGAGCTGTTTTTT.